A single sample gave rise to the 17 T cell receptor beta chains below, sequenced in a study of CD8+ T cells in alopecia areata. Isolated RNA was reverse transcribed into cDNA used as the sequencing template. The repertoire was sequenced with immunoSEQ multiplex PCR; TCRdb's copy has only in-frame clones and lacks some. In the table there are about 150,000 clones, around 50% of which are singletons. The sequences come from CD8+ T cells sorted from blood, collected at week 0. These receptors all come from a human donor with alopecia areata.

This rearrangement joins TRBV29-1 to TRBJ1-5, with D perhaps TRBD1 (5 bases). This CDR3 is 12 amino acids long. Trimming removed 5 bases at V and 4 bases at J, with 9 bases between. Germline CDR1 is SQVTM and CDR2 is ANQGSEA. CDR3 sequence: CSVKTENQPQHF. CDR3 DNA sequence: TGCAGCGTTAAGACAGAGAATCAGCCCCAGCATTTT.

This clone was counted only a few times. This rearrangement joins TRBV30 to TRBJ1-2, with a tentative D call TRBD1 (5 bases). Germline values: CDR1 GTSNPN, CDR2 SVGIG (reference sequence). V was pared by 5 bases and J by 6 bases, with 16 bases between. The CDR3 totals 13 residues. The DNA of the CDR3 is TGTGCCTGGTCCCGCAGGGTTGTCGATGGCTACACCTTC. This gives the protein CAWSRRVVDGYTF. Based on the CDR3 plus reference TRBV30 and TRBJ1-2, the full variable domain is SQTIHQWPATLVQPVGSPLSLECTVEGTSNPNLYWYRQAAGRGLQLLFYSVGIGQISSEVPQNLSASRPQDRQFILSSKKLLLSDSGFYLCAWSRRVVDGYTFGSGTRLTVV.

CDR3 protein: CAWSGAFGSPLHF. CDR3 coding DNA: TGTGCCTGGAGTGGGGCCTTCGGTTCACCCCTCCACTTT. The V gene is TRBV30, the J gene TRBJ1-6; no clear D. Trimming left V 1 base short and J 9 bases short, with 10 bases between. This CDR3 has 13 amino acids. The V gene's germline CDR1 is GTSNPN and CDR2 SVGIG (reference sequence). The full variable domain, in which reference TRBV30 and TRBJ1-6 provide the parts outside the CDR3, is SQTIHQWPATLVQPVGSPLSLECTVEGTSNPNLYWYRQAAGRGLQLLFYSVGIGQISSEVPQNLSASRPQDRQFILSSKKLLLSDSGFYLCAWSGAFGSPLHFGNGTRLTVT.

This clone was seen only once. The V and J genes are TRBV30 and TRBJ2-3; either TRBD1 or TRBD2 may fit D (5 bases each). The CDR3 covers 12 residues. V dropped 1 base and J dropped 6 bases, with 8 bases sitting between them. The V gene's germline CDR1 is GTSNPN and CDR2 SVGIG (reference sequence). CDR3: CAWSAEGDTQYF. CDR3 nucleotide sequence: TGTGCCTGGAGTGCAGAGGGGGATACGCAGTATTTT. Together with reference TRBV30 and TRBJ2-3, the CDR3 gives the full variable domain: SQTIHQWPATLVQPVGSPLSLECTVEGTSNPNLYWYRQAAGRGLQLLFYSVGIGQISSEVPQNLSASRPQDRQFILSSKKLLLSDSGFYLCAWSAEGDTQYFGPGTRLTVL.

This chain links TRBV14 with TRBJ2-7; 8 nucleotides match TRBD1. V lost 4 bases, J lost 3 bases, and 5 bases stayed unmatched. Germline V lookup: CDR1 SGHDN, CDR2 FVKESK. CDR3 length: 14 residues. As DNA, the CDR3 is TGTGCCAGCAGCCCCGGGACAGGATTCTACGAGCAGTACTTC. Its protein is CASSPGTGFYEQYF.

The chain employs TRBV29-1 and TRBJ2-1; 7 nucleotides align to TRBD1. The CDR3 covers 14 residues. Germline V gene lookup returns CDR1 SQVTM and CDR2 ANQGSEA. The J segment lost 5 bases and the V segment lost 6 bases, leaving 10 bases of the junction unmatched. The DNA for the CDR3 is TGCAGCGTGGCCGGGACAGAAGACCACAATGAGCAGTTCTTC. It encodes CSVAGTEDHNEQFF.

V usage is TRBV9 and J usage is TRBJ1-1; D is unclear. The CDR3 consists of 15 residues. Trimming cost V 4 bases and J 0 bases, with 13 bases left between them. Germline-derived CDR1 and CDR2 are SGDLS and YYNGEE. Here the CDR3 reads CASSPNGNLNTEAFF. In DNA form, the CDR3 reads TGTGCCAGCAGCCCTAATGGGAACTTGAACACTGAAGCTTTCTTT. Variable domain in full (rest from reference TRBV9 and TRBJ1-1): DSGVTQTPKHLITATGQRVTLRCSPRSGDLSVYWYQQSLDQGLQFLIQYYNGEERAKGNILERFSAQQFPDLHSELNLSSLELGDSALYFCASSPNGNLNTEAFFGQGTRLTVV.

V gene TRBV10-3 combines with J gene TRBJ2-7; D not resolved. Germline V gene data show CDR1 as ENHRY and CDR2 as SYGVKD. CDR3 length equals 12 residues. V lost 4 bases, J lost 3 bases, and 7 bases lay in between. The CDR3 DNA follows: TGTGCCATCAGTGGGGGTGGCTACGAGCAGTACTTC. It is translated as CAISGGGYEQYF.

The CDR3 loop is CARAMWVNEKLFF. For the CDR3, the DNA is TGTGCCAGGGCCATGTGGGTTAATGAAAAACTGTTTTTT. This chain uses TRBV27 with TRBJ1-4; D remains ambiguous. Trimming removed 9 bases from V and 4 bases from J, with 12 bases in between. Germline CDR1 MNHEY, CDR2 SMNVEV (reference sequence). This CDR3 is 13 amino acids long.

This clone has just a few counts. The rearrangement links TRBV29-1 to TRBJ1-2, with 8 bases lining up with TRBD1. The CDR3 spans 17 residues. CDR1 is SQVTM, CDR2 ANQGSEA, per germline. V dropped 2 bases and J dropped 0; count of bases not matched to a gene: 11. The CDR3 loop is CSVERWEQGGTNYGYTF. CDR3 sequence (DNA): TGCAGCGTTGAACGGTGGGAACAGGGGGGCACTAACTATGGCTACACCTTC.

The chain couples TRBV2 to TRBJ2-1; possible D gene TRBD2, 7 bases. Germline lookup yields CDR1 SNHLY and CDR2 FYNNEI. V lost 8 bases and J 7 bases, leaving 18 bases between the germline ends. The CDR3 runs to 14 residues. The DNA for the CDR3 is TGTGCCAGCCTCAGGACGGGGGGCTGGAATGAGCAGTTCTTC. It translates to CASLRTGGWNEQFF. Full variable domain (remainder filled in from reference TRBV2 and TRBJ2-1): EPEVTQTPSHQVTQMGQEVILRCVPISNHLYFYWYRQILGQKVEFLVSFYNNEISEKSEIFDDQFSVERPDGSNFTLKIRSTKLEDSAMYFCASLRTGGWNEQFFGPGTRLTVL.

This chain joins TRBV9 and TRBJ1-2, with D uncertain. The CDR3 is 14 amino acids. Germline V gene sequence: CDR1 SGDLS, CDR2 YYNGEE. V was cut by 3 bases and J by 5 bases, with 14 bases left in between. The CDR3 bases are TGTGCCAGCAGCGGGCACCGGACGGGTTATGGCTACACCTTC. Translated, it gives CASSGHRTGYGYTF. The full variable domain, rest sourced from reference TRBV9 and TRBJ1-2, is DSGVTQTPKHLITATGQRVTLRCSPRSGDLSVYWYQQSLDQGLQFLIQYYNGEERAKGNILERFSAQQFPDLHSELNLSSLELGDSALYFCASSGHRTGYGYTFGSGTRLTVV.

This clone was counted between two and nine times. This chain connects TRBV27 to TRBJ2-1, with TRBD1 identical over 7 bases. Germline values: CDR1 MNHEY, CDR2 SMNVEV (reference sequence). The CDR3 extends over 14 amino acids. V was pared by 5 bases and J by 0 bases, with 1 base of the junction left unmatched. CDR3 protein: CASSDRDSYNEQFF. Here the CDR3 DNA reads TGTGCCAGCAGTGACAGGGACTCCTACAATGAGCAGTTCTTC.

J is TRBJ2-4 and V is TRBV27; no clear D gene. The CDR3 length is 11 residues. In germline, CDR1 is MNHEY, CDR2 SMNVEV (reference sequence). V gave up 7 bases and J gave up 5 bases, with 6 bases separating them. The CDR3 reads CASISQNIQYF. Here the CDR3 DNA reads TGTGCCAGCATTTCCCAAAACATTCAGTACTTC.

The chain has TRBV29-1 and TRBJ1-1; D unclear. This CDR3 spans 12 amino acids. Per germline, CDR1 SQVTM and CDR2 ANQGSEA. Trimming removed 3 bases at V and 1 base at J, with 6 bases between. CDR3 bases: TGCAGCGTTGACGCACAGAACACTGAAGCTTTCTTT. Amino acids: CSVDAQNTEAFF.

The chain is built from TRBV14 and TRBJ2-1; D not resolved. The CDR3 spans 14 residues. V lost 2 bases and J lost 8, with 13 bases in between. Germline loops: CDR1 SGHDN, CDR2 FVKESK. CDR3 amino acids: CASSQFGRSDEQFF. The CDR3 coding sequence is TGTGCCAGCAGCCAATTCGGCCGGAGCGATGAGCAGTTCTTC. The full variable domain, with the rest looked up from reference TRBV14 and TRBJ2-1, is EAGVTQFPSHSVIEKGQTVTLRCDPISGHDNLYWYRRVMGKEIKFLLHFVKESKQDESGMPNNRFLAERTGGTYSTLKVQPAELEDSGVYFCASSQFGRSDEQFFGPGTRLTVL.

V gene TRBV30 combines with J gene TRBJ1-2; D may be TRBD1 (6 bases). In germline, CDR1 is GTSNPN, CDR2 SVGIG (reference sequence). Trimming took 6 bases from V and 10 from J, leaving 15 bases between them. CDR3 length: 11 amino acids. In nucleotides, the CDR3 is TGTGCCTGTCTAGTGGGGGCCGCCTACACCTTC. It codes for CACLVGAAYTF.